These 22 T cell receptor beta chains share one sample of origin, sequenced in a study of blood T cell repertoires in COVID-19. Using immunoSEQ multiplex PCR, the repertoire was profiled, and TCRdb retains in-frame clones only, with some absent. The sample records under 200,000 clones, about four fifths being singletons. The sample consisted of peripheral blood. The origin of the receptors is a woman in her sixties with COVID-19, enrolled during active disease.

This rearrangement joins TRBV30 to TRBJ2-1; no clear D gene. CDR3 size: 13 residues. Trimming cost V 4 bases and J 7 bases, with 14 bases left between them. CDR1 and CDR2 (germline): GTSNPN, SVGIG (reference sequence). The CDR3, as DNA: TGTGCCTGGACCATAGCAGATCCGAATGAGCAGTTCTTC. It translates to CAWTIADPNEQFF.

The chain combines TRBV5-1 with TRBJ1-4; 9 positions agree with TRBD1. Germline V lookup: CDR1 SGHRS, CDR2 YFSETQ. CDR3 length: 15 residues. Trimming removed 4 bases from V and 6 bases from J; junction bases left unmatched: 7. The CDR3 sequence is CASSADRGNDEKLFF. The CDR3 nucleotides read TGCGCCAGCAGCGCGGACAGGGGAAATGATGAAAAACTGTTTTTT.

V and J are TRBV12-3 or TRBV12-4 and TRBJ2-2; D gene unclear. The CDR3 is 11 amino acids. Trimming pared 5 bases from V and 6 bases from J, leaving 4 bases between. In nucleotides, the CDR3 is TGTGCCAGCAGTGAGGCCGGGGAGCTGTTTTTT. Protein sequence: CASSEAGELFF.

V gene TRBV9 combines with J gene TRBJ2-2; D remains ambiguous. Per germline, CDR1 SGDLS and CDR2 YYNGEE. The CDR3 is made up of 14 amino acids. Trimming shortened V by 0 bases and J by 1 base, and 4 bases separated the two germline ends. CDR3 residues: CASSVVWNTGELFF. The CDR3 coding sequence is TGTGCCAGCAGCGTAGTCTGGAACACCGGGGAGCTGTTTTTT.

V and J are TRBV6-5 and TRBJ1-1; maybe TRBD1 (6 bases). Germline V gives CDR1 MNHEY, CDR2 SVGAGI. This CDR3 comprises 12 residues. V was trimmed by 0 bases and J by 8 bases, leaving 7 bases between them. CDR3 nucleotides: TGTGCCAGCAGTTACTCAACAGGGGAAGCTTTCTTT. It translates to CASSYSTGEAFF.

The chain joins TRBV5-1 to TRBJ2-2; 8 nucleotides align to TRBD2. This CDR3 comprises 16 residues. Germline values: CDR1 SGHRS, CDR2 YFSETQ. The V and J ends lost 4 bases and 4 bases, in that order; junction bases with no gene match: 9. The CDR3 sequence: CASSPRSGGSTGELFF. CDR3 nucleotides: TGCGCCAGCAGCCCGAGGAGCGGGGGTTCCACCGGGGAGCTGTTTTTT.

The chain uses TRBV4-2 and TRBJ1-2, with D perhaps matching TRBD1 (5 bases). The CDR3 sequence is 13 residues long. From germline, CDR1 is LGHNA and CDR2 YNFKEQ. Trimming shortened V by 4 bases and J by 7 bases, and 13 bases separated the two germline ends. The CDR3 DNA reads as TGTGCCAGCAGCCTTGACAGTTCCTTTGGCTACACCTTC. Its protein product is CASSLDSSFGYTF.

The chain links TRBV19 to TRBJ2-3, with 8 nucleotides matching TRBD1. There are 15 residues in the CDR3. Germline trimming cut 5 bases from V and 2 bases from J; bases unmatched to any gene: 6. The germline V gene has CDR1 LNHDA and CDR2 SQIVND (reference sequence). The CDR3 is CASSFSGGPTDTQYF. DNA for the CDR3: TGTGCCAGTAGTTTTTCAGGGGGCCCCACAGATACGCAGTATTTT.

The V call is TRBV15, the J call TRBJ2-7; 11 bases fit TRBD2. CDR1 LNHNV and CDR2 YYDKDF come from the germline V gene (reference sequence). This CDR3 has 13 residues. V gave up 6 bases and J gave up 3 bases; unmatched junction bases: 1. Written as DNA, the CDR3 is TGTGCCACCAGGACTAGCGGGATCTACGAGCAGTACTTC. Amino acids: CATRTSGIYEQYF.

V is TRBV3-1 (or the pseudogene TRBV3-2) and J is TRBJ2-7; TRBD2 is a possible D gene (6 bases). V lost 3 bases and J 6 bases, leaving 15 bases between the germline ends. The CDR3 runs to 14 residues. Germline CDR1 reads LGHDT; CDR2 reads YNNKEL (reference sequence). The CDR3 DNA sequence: TGTGCCAGCAGCCAGGGTGGGGGAGCGGGCGAGCAGTACTTC. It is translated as CASSQGGGAGEQYF.

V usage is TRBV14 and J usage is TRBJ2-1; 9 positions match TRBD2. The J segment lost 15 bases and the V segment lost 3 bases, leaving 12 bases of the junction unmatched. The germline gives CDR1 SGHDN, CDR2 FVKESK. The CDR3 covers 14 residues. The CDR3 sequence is CASSHQGGGASVFF. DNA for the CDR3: TGTGCCAGCAGCCATCAGGGCGGGGGGGCGTCCGTGTTCTTC.

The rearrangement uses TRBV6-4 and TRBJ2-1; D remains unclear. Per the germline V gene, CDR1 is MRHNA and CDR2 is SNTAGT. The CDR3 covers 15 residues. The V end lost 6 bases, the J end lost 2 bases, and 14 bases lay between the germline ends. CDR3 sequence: CASSVEGAPYNEQFF. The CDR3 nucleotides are TGTGCCAGCAGCGTCGAAGGAGCCCCCTACAATGAGCAGTTCTTC.

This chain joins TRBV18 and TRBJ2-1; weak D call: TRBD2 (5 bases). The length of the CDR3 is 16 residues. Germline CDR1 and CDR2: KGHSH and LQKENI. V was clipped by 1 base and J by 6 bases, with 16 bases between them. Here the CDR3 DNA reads TGTGCCAGCTCACCACTTTTAACTAGTCCCCTCAATGAGCAGTTCTTC. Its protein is CASSPLLTSPLNEQFF.

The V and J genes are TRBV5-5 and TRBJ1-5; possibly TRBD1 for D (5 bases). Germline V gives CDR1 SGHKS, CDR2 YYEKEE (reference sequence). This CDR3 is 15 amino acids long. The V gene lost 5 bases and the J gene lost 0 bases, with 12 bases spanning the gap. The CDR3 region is CASSLGTYSNQPQHF. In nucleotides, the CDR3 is TGTGCCAGCAGTCTTGGGACTTATAGCAATCAGCCCCAGCATTTT.

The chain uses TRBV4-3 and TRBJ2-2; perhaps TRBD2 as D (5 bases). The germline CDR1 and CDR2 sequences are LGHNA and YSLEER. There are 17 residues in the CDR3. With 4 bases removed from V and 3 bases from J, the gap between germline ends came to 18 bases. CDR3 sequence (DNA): TGCGCCAGCAGCCTCTTTGTATTGGGGAGAGACACCGGGGAGCTGTTTTTT. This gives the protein CASSLFVLGRDTGELFF.

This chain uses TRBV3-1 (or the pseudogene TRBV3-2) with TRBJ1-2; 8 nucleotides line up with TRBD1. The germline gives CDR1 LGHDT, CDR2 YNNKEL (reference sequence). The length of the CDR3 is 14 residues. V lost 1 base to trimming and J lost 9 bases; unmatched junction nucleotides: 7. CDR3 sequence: CASSQVTGGTSYTF. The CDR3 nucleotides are TGTGCCAGCAGCCAAGTTACAGGGGGAACGAGCTACACCTTC.

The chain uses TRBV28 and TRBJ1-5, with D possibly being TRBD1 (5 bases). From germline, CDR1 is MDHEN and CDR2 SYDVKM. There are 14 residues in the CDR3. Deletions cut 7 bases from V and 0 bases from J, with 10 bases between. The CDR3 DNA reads TGTGCCAGCAAGGGAGGGACTAGCAATCAGCCCCAGCATTTT. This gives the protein CASKGGTSNQPQHF. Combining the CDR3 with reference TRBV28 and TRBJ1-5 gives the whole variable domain DVKVTQSSRYLVKRTGEKVFLECVQDMDHENMFWYRQDPGLGLRLIYFSYDVKMKEKGDIPEGYSVSREKKERFSLILESASTNQTSMYLCASKGGTSNQPQHFGDGTRLSIL.

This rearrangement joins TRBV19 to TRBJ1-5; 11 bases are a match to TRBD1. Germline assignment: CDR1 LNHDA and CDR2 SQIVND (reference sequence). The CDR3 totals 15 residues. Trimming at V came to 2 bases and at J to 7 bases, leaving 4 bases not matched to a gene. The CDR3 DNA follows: TGTGCCAGTAGTATACGGGACAGGGGGGCCCAGCCCCAGCATTTT. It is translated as CASSIRDRGAQPQHF.

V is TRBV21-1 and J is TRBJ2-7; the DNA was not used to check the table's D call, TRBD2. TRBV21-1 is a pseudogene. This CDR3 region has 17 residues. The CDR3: CASSKDALADRYYEQYF. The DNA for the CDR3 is TGTGCCAGCAGCAAAGATGCACTAGCCGACAGATACTACGAGCAGTACTTC.

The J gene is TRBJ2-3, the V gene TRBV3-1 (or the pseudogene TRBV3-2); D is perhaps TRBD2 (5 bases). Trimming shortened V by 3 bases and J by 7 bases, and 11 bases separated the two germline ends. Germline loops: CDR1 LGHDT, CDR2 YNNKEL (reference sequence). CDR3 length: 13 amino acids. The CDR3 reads CASSQGRFNTQYF. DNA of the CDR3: TGTGCCAGCAGCCAGGGGAGATTCAATACGCAGTATTTT.

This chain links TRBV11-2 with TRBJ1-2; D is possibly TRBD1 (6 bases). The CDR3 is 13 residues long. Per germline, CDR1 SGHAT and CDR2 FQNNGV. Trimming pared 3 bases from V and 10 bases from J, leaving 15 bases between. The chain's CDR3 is CASSLTSDRFYTF. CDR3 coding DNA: TGTGCCAGCAGCTTGACGTCGGACAGATTCTACACCTTC.

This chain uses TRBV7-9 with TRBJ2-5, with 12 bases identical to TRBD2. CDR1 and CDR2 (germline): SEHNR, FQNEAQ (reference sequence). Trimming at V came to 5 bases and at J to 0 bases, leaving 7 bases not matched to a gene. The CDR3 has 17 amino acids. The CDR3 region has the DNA TGTGCCAGCAGCCACGGACTAGCGGGAAGGTACCAAGAGACCCAGTACTTC. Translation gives CASSHGLAGRYQETQYF.